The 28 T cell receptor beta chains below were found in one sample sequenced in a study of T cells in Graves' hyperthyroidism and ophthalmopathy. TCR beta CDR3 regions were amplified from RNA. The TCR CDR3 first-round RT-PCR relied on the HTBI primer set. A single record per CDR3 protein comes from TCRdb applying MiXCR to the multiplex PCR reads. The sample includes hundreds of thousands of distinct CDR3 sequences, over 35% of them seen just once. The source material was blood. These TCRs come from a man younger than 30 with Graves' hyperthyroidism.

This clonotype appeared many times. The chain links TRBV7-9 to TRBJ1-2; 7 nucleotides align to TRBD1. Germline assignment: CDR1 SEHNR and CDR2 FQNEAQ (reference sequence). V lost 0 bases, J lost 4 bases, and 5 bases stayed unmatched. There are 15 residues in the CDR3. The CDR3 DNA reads TGTGCCAGCAGCTTAGCGGGGACAGAGTCCTATGGCTACACCTTC. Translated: CASSLAGTESYGYTF.

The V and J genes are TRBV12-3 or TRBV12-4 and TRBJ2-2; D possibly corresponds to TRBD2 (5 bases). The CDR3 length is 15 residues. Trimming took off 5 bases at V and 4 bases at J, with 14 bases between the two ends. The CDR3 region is CASSPAPEVTGELFF. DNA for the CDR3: TGTGCCAGCAGTCCGGCCCCGGAGGTCACCGGGGAGCTGTTTTTT.

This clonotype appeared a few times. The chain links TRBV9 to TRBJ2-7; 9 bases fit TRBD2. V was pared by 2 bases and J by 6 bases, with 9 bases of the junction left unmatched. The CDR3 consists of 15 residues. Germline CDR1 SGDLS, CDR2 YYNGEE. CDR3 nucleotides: TGTGCCAGCAGCGTGGGCTCAGCGGGAGGAGGCGAGCAGTACTTC. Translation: CASSVGSAGGGEQYF.

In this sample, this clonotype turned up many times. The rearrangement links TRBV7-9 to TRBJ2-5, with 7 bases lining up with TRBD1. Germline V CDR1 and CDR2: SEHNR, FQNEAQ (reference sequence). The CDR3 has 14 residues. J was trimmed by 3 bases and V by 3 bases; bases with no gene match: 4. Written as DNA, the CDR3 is TGTGCCAGCAGCTTCCCGACAGGGAAAGAGACCCAGTACTTC. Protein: CASSFPTGKETQYF.

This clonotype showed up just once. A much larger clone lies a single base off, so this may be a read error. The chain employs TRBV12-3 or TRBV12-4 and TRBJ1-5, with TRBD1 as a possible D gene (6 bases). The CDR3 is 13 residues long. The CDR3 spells CAISRGSSQPQHF. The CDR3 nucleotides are TGTGCCATCTCCAGGGGTAGCAGTCAGCCCCAGCATTTT.

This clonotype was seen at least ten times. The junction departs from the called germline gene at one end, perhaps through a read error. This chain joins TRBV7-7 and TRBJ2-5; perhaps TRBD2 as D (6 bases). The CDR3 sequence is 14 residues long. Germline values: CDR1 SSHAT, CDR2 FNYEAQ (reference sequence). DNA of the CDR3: TGTGCTAGCAGCTCATTACAGGAGGGAGAGACCCAGTACTTC. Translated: CASSSLQEGETQYF.

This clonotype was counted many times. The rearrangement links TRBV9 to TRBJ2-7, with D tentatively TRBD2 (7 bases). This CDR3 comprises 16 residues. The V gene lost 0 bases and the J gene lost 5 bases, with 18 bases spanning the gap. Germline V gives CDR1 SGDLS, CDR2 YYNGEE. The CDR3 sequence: CASSVAAGAGSDEQYF. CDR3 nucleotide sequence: TGTGCCAGCAGCGTAGCTGCGGGGGCAGGGTCGGACGAGCAGTACTTC.

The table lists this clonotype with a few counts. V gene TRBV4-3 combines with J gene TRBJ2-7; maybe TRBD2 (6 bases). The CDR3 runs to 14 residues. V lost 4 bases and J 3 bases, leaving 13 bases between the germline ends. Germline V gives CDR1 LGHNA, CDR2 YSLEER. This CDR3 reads CASSPWGSGYEQYF. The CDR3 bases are TGCGCCAGCAGCCCGTGGGGTAGCGGCTACGAGCAGTACTTC.

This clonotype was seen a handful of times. CDR3 DNA: TGCAGTGCTAGAGATCTTGACAGCCCGAACACTGAAGCTTTCTTT. Translation: CSARDLDSPNTEAFF. The chain links TRBV20-1 to TRBJ1-1; D perhaps matches TRBD1 (5 bases). The germline CDR1 and CDR2 sequences are DFQATT and SNEGSKA (reference sequence). Trimming stripped 0 bases from V and 1 base from J, with 12 bases between. This CDR3 contains 15 residues.

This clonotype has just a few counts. The CDR3 is CSATGRKSSGLETQYF. CDR3 in DNA: TGCAGTGCTACGGGACGGAAATCTAGCGGCTTGGAGACCCAGTACTTC. V and J are TRBV20-1 and TRBJ2-5, with TRBD2 matching over 7 bases. V was pared by 4 bases and J by 5 bases, with 16 bases of the junction left unmatched. The germline V gene encodes CDR1 DFQATT and CDR2 SNEGSKA (reference sequence). There are 16 residues in the CDR3.

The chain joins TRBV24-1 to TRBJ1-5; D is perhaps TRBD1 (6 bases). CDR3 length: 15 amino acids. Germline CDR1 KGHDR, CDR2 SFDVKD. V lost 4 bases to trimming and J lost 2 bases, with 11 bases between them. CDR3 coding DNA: TGTGCCACCAGTGACCCGAGACAGGGCAATCAGCCCCAGCATTTT. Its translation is CATSDPRQGNQPQHF.

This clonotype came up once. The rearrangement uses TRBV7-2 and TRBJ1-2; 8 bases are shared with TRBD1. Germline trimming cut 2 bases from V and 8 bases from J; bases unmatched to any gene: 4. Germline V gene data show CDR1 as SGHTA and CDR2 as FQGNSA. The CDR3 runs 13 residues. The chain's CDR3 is CASSLTGTGGYTF. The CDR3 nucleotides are TGTGCCAGCAGCTTAACCGGGACAGGAGGCTACACCTTC. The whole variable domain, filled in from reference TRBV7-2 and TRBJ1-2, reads GAGVSQSPSNKVTEKGKDVELRCDPISGHTALYWYRQSLGQGLEFLIYFQGNSAPDKSGLPSDRFSAERTGGSVSTLTIQRTQQEDSAVYLCASSLTGTGGYTFGSGTRLTVV.

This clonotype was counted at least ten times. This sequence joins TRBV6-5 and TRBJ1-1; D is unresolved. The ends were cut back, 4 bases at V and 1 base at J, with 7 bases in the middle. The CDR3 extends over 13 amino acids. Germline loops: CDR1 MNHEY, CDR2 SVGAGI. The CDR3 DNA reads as TGTGCCAGCAGTTCCGTCGGGAACACTGAAGCTTTCTTT. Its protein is CASSSVGNTEAFF.

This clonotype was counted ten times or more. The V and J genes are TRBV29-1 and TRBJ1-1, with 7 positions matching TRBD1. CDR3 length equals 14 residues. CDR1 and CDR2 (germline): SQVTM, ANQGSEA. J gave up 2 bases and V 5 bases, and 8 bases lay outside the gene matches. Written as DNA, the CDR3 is TGCAGCGTTCCGGGGACAGTCTTTAACACTGAAGCTTTCTTT. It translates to CSVPGTVFNTEAFF.

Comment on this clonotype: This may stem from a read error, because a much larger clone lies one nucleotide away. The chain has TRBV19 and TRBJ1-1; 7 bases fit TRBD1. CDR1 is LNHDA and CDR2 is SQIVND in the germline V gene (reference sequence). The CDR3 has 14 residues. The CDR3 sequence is CASSGIDRDTVAFF. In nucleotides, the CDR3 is TGTGCCAGTAGTGGGATAGACAGGGACACTGTAGCTTTCTTT.

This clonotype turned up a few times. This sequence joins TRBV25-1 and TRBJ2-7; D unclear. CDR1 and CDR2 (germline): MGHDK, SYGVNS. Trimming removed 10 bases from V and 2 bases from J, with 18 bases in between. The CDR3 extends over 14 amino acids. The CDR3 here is CATSRGRLAYEQYF. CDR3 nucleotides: TGTGCCACCTCGCGTGGCCGGTTAGCCTACGAGCAGTACTTC.

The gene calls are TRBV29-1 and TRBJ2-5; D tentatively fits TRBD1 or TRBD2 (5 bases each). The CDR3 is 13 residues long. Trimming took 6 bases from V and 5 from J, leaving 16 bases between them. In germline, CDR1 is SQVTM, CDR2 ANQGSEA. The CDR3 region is CSVGPSGDETQYF. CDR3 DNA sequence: TGCAGCGTCGGCCCGAGTGGGGACGAGACCCAGTACTTC.

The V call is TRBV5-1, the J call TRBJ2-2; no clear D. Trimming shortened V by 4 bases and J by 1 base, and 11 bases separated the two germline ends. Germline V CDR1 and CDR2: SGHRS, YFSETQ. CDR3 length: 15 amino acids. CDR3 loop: CASSPDLGNTGELFF. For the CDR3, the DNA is TGCGCCAGCAGCCCCGATCTAGGGAACACCGGGGAGCTGTTTTTT.

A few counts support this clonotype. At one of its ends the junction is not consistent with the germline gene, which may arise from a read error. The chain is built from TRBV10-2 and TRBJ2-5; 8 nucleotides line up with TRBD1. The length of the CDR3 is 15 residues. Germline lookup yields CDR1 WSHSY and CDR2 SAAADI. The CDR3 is CASSPHQGAEETQYF. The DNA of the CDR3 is TGTGCCAGCTCACCACATCAGGGGGCGGAAGAGACCCAGTACTTC.

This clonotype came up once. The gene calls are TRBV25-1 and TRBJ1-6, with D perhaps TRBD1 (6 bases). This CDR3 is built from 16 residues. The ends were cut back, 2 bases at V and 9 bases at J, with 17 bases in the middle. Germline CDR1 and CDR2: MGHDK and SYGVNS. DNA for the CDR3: TGTGCCAGCAGTGAAAGTTACAGGGATGATTCTTCACCCCTCCACTTT. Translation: CASSESYRDDSSPLHF.

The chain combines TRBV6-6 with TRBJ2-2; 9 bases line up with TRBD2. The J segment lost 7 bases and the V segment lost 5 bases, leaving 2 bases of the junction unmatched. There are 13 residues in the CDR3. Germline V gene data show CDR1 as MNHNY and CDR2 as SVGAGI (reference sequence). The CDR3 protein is CASSQREDGELFF. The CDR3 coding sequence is TGTGCCAGCAGTCAGCGGGAGGACGGGGAGCTGTTTTTT.

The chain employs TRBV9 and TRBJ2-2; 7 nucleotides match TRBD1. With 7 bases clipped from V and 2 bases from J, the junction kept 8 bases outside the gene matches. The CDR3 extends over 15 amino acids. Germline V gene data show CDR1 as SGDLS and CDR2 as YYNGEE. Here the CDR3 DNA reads TGTGCCAGCTCACTGACAGGGTACAACACCGGGGAGCTGTTTTTT. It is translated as CASSLTGYNTGELFF.

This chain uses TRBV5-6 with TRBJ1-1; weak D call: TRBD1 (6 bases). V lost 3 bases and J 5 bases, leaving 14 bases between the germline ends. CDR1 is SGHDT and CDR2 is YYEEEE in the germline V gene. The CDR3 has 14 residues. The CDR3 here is CASSSYRDRTEAFF. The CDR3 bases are TGTGCCAGCAGCTCGTACAGGGATAGGACTGAAGCTTTCTTT.

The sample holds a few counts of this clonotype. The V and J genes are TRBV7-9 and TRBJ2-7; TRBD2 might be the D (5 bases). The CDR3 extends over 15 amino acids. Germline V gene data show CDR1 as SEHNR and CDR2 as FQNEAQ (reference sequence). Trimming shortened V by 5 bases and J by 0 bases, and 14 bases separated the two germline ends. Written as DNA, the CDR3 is TGTGCCAGCAGCCCCTCGGGGTCGATCTCCTACGAGCAGTACTTC. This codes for CASSPSGSISYEQYF.

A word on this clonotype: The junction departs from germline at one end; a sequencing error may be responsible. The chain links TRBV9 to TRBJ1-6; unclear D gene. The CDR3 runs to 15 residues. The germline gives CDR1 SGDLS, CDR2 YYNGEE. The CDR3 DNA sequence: TGCGCCAGCAGCTTGGAGACCCAGACTAATTCACCCCTCCACTTT. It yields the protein CASSLETQTNSPLHF.

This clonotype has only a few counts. The CDR3 sequence: CASSPLTWDEQYF. The CDR3, as DNA: TGCGCCAGCAGCCCCCTGACCTGGGACGAGCAGTACTTC. The V call is TRBV10-1, the J call TRBJ2-7; D uncertain. V lost 6 bases and J lost 5, with 14 bases in between. The CDR3 sequence is 13 residues long. Germline values: CDR1 WNHNN, CDR2 SYGVQD (reference sequence).

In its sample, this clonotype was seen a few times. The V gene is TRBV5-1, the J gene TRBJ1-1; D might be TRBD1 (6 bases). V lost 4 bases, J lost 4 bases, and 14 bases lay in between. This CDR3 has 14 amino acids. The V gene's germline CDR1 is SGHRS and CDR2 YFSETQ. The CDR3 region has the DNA TGCGCCAGCAGCCTGGGGGACACCATCACTGAAGCTTTCTTT. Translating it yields CASSLGDTITEAFF.

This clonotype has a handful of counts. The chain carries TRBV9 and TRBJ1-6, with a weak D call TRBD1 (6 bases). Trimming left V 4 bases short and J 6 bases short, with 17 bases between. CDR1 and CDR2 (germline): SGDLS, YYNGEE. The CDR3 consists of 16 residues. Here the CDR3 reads CASSPTGGGLNSPLHF. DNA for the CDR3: TGTGCCAGCAGCCCGACAGGAGGTGGGCTTAATTCACCCCTCCACTTT.